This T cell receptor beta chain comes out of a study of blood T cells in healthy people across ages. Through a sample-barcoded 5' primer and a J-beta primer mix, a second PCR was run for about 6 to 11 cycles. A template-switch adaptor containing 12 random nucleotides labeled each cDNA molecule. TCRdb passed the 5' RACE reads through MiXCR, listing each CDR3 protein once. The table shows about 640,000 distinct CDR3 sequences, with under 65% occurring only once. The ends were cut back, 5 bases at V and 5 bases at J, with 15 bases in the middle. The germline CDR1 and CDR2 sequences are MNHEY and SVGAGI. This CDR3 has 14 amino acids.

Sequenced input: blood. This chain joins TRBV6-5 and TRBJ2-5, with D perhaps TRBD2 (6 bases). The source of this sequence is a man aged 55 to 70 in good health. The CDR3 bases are TGTGCCAGCAGTCCCCCGGGACTCTCGGAGACCCAGTACTTC. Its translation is CASSPPGLSETQYF.